This T cell receptor beta chain was found in a study of T-cell reconstitution after alpha-beta-depleted transplantation in children. Study-wide points: At the one-year point after transplant, T-cell counts and TCRbeta diversity were found to come mostly from T cells that had been newly produced. Some patients owed their high day-60 TCRbeta diversity to surviving recipient T cells and thymic progenitors. Expanded graft clones, several hundred of them, were reportedly the source of alpha-beta T cells about two months after transplant.

This clonotype appeared many times. Its target is not known. One junction end disagrees with the germline gene, perhaps due to a read error. Germline V lookup: CDR1 MNHEY, CDR2 SMNVEV (reference sequence). This CDR3 comprises 16 residues. Preparing the TCRbeta library involved the use of unique molecular identifiers. Each CDR3 protein gets one entry after TCRdb re-called the PCR reads with MiXCR. This repertoire shows 530,000 or so distinct CDR3 sequences, 25% to 30% found once; its top ten account for less than 40%. This receptor was identified in a boy under two years old with Wiskott-Aldrich syndrome, due to receive a stem cell transplant. The V gene is TRBV27, the J gene TRBJ2-2; 10 nucleotides line up with TRBD2. The sequencing here drew on PBMCs, taken before TCRalphabeta/CD19-depleted stem cell transplant. CDR3 sequence: CASCFLAGVKTGELFF. CDR3 bases: TGTGCCAGCTGTTTCCTAGCGGGAGTAAAGACCGGGGAGCTGTTTTTT.